The entry that follows covers one T cell receptor beta chain sequence. Its antigen is unidentified. Compared with germline, one end of the junction differs, possibly owing to a read error. This entry is derived from a study of T cells in Graves' hyperthyroidism and ophthalmopathy. Overall study: Peripheral blood was drawn at first diagnosis, prior to all treatment.

Study outcomes and limitations: Blood shared most expanded thyroid clonotypes above 0.001. Before onset, by a median of around 6.1 months, the model predicted ophthalmopathy.

The investigators amplified TCR beta CDR3 regions from RNA transcripts. First-round RT-PCR of the TCR CDR3 relied on the HTBI primer set. MiXCR, run by TCRdb on the multiplex PCR reads, gives a single entry per CDR3 protein. The sample lists 190,000 or so distinct CDR3 sequences; around 17% were seen once. The length of the CDR3 is 16 residues. Germline V lookup: CDR1 SGDLS, CDR2 YYNGEE. The clonotype originates from a man aged 40-50 years with Graves' hyperthyroidism. This chain joins TRBV9 and TRBJ2-2; maybe TRBD1 (5 bases). Source material: blood. The CDR3 bases are TGTGCCAGCAACGTAGGCGGCAGGGCGCGGACCGGGGAGCTGTTTTTT. Translating gives CASNVGGRARTGELFF.